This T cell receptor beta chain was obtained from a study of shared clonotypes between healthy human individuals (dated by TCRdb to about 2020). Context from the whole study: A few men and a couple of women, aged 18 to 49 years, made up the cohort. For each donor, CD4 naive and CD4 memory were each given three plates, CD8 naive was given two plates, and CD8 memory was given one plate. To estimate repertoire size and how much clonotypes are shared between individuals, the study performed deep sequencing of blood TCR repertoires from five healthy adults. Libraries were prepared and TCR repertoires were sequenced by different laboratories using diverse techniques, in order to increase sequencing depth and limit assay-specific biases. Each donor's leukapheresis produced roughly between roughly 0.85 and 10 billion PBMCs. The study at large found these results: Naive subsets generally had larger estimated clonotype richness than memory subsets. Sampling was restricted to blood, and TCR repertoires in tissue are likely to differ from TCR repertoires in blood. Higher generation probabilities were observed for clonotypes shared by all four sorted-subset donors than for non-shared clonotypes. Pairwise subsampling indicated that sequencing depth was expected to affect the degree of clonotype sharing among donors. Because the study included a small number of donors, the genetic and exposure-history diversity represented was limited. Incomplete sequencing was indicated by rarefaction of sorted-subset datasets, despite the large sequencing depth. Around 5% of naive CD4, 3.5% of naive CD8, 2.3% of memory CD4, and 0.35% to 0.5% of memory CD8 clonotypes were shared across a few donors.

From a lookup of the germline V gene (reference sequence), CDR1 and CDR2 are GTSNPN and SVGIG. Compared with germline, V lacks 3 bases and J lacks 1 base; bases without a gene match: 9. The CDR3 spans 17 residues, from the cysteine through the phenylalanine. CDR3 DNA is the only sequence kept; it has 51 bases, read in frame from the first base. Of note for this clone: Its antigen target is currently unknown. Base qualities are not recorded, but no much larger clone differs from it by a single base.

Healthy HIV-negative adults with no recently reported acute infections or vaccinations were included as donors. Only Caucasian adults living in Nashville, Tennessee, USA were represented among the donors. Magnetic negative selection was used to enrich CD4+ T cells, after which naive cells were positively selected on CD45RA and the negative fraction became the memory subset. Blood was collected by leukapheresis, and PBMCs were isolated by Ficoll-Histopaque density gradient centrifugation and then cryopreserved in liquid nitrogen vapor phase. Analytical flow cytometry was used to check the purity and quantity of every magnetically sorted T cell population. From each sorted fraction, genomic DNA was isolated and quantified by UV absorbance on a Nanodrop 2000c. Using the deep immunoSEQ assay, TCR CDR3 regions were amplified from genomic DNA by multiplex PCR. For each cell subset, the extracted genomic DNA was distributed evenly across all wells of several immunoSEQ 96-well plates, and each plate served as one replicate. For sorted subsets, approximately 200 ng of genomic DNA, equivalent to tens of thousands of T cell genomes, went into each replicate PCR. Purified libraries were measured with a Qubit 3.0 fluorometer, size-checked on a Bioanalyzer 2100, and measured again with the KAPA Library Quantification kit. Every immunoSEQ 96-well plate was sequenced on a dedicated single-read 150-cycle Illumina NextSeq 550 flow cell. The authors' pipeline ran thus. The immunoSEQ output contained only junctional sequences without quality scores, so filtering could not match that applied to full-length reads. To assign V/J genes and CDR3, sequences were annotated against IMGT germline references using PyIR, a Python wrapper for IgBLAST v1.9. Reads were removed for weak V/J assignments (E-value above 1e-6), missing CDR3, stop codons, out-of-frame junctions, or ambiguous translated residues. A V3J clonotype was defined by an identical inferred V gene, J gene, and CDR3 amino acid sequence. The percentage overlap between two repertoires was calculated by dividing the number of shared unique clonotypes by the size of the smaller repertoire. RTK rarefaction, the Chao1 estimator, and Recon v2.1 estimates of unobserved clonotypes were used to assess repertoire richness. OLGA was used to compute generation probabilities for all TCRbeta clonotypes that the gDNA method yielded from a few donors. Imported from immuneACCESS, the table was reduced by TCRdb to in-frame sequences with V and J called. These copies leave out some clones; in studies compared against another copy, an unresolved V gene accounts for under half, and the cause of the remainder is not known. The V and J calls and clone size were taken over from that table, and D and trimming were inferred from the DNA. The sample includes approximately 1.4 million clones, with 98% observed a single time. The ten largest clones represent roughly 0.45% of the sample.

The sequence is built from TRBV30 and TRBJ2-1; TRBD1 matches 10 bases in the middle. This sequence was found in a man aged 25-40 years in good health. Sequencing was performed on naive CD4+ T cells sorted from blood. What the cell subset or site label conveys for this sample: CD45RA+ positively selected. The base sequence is TGTGCCTGGAGGGGACAGGGGACCGCGTTATCCTACAATGAGCAGTTCTTC. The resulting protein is CAWRGQGTALSYNEQFF.